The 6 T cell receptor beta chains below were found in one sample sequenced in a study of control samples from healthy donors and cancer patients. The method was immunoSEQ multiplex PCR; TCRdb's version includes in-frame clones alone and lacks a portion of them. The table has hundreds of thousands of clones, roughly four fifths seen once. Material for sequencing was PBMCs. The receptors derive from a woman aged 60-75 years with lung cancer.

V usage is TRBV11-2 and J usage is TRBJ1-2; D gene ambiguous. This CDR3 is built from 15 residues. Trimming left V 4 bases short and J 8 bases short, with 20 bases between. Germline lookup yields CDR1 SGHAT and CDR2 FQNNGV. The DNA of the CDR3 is TGTGCCAGCAGCTCACCACGGACGCCAGGCAGAGGCTACACCTTC. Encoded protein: CASSSPRTPGRGYTF. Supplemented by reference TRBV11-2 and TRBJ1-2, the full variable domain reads EAGVAQSPRYKIIEKRQSVAFWCNPISGHATLYWYQQILGQGPKLLIQFQNNGVVDDSQLPKDRFSAERLKGVDSTLKIQPAKLEDSAVYLCASSSPRTPGRGYTFGSGTRLTVV.

The CDR3 region has the DNA TGTGCCAGCGCGGGCCTGAACACTGAAGCTTTCTTT. It specifies CASAGLNTEAFF. V and J are TRBV3-1 (or the pseudogene TRBV3-2) and TRBJ1-1; D remains unclear. CDR3 length equals 12 residues. The V end was cut by 8 bases, the J end by 0 bases, with 7 bases between. Germline loops: CDR1 LGHDT, CDR2 YNNKEL (reference sequence).

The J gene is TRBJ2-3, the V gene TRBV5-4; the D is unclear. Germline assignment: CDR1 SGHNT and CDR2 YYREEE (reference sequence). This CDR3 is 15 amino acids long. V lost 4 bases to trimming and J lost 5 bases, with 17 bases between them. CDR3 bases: TGTGCCAGCAGCGCCCCTGCGTCGGTCGGAGATACGCAGTATTTT. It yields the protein CASSAPASVGDTQYF. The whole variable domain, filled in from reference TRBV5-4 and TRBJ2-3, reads ETGVTQSPTHLIKTRGQQVTLRCSSQSGHNTVSWYQQALGQGPQFIFQYYREEENGRGNFPPRFSGLQFPNYSSELNVNALELDDSALYLCASSAPASVGDTQYFGPGTRLTVL.

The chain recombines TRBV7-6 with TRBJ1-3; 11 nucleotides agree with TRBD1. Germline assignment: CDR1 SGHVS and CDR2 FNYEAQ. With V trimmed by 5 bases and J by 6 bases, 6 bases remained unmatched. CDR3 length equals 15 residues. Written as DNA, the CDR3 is TGTGCCAGCAGCGCCGGACAGGGGGCAACAAACACCATATATTTT. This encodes CASSAGQGATNTIYF.

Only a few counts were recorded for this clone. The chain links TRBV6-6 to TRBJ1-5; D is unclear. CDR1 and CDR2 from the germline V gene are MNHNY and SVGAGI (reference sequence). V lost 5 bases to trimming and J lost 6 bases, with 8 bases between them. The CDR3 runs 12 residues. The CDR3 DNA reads TGTGCCAGCAGTCCAGCGGGTCAGCCCCAGCATTTT. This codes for CASSPAGQPQHF.

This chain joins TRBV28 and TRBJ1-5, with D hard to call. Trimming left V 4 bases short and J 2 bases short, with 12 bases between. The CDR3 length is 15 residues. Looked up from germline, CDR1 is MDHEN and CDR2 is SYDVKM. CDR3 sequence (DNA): TGTGCCAGCAGTTACGCGTCCCGGGGCAATCAGCCCCAGCATTTT. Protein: CASSYASRGNQPQHF.